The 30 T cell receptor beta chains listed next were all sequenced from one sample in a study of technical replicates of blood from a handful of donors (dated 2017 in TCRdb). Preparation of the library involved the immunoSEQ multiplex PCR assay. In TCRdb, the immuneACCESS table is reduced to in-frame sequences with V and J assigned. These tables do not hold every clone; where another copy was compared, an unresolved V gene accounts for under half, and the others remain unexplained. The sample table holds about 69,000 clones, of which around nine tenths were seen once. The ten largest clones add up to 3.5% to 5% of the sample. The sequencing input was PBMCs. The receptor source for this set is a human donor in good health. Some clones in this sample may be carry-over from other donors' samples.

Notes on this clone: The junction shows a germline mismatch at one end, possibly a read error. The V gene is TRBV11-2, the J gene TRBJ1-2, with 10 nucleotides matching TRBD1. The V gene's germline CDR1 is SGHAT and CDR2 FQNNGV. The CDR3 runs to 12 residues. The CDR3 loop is CASSAGGRQGAF. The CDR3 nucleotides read TGTGCCAGCAGCGCAGGGGGAAGACAGGGGGCTTTC.

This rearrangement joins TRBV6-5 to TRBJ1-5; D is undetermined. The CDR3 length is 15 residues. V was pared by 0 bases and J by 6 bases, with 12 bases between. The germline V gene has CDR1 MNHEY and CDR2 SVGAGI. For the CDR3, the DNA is TGTGCCAGCAGTTACTCGGGAGGGCTGGGTCAGCCCCAGCATTTT. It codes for CASSYSGGLGQPQHF.

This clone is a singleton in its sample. The CDR3 protein is CASKLNRVRADTQYF. For the CDR3, the DNA is TGTGCCAGCAAATTGAACAGGGTTAGAGCAGATACGCAGTATTTT. The chain has TRBV27 and TRBJ2-3; a weak D match, TRBD1 (6 bases). Germline V gene lookup returns CDR1 MNHEY and CDR2 SMNVEV (reference sequence). The CDR3 has 15 amino acids. V shed 7 bases and J shed 4 bases, with 18 bases lying between them.

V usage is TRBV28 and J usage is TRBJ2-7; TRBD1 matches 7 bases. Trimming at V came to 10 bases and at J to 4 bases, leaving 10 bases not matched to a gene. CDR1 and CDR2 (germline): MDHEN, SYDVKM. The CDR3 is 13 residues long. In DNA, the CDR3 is TGTGCCACCTCCGGGACAGCTTATTACGAGCAGTACTTC. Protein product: CATSGTAYYEQYF.

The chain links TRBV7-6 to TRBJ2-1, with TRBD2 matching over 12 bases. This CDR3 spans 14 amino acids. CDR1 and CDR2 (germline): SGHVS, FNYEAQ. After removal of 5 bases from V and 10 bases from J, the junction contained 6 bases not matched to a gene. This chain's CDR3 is CASSPPGLAGEQFF. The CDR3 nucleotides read TGTGCCAGCAGCCCACCTGGACTAGCGGGAGAGCAGTTCTTC.

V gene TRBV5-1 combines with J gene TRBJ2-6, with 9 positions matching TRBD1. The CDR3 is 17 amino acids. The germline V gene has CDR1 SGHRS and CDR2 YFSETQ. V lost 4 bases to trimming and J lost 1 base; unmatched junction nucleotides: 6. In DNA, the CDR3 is TGCGCCAGCAGCAAGGGGGACAGGGATTCTGGGGCCAACGTCCTGACTTTC. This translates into CASSKGDRDSGANVLTF.

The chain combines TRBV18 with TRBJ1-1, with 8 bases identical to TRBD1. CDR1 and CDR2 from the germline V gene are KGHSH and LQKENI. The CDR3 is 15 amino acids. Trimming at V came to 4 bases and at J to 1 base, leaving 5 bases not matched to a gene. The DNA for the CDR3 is TGTGCCAGCTCACTCCAGGGGGCAACGAACACTGAAGCTTTCTTT. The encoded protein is CASSLQGATNTEAFF.

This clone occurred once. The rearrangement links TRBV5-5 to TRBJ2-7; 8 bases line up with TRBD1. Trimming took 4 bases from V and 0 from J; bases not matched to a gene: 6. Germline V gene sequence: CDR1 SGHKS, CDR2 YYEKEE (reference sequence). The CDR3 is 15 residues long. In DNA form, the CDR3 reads TGTGCCAGCAGCGGTGACGGGACAGGCTCCTACGAGCAGTACTTC. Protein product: CASSGDGTGSYEQYF.

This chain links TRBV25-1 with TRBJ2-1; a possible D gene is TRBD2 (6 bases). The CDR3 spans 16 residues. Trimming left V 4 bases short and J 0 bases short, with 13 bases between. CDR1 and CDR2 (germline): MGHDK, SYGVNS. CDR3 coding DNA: TGTGCCAGCAGTGGGGGAGGCTCCCGCTCCTACAATGAGCAGTTCTTC. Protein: CASSGGGSRSYNEQFF.

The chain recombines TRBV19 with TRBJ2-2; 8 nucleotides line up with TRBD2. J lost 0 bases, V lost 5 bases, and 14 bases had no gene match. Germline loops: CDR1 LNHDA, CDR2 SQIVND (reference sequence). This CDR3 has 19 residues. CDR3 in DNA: TGTGCCAGTAGTGAGGGTAGCGGGGCACCCGCTTCGAACACCGGGGAGCTGTTTTTT. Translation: CASSEGSGAPASNTGELFF. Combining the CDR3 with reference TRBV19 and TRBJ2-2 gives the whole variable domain DGGITQSPKYLFRKEGQNVTLSCEQNLNHDAMYWYRQDPGQGLRLIYYSQIVNDFQKGDIAEGYSVSREKKESFPLTVTSAQKNPTAFYLCASSEGSGAPASNTGELFFGEGSRLTVL.

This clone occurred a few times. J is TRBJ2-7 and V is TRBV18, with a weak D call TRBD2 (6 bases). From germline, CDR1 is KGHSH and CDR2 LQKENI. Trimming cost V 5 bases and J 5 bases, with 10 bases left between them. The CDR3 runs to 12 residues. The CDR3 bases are TGTGCCAGCTCAGCCGGACTAAACGAGCAGTACTTC. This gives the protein CASSAGLNEQYF. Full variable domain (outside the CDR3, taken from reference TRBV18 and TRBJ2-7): NAGVMQNPRHLVRRRGQEARLRCSPMKGHSHVYWYRQLPEEGLKFMVYLQKENIIDESGMPKERFSAEFPKEGPSILRIQQVVRGDSAAYFCASSAGLNEQYFGPGTRLTVT.

The CDR3 loop is CASRGDMLEDTQYF. CDR3 in DNA: TGTGCCAGCAGGGGGGACATGTTAGAGGATACGCAGTATTTT. The rearrangement uses TRBV5-4 and TRBJ2-3, with a possible D match to TRBD1 (6 bases). This CDR3 has 14 amino acids. Trimming shortened V by 5 bases and J by 6 bases, and 16 bases separated the two germline ends. Germline assignment: CDR1 SGHNT and CDR2 YYREEE (reference sequence).

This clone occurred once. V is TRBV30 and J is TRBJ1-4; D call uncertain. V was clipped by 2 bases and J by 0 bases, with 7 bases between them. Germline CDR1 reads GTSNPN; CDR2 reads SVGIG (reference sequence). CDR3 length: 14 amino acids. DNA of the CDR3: TGTGCCTGGAGTCCTACGGCAACTAATGAAAAACTGTTTTTT. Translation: CAWSPTATNEKLFF.

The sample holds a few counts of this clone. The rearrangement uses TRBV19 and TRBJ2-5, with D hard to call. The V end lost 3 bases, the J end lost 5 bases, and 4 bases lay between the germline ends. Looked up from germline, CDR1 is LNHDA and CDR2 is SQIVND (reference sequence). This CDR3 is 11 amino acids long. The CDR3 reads CASSIMETQYF. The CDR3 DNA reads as TGTGCCAGTAGTATTATGGAGACCCAGTACTTC.

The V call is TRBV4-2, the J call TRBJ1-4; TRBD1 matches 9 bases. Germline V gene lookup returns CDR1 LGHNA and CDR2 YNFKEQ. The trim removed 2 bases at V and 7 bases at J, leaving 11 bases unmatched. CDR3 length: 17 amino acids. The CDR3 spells CASSQKLRGTGTEKLFF. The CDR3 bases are TGTGCCAGCAGCCAAAAGCTGCGGGGGACAGGGACTGAAAAACTGTTTTTT.

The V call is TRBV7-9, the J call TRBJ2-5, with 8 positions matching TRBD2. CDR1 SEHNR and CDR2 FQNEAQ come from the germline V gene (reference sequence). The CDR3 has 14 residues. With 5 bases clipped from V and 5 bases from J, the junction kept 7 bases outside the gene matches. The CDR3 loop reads CASSRPGLGETQYF. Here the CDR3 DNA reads TGTGCCAGCAGCCGACCGGGACTAGGGGAGACCCAGTACTTC.

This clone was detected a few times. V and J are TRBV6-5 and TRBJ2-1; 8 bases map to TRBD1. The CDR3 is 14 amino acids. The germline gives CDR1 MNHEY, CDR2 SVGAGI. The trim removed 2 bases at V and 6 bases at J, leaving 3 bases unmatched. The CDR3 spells CASSYRQGANEQFF. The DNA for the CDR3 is TGTGCCAGCAGTTACAGGCAGGGGGCCAATGAGCAGTTCTTC.

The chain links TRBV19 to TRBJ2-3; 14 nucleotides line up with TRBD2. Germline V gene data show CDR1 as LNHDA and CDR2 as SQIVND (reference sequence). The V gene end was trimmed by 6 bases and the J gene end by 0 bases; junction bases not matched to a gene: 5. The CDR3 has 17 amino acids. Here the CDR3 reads CASRGTSGGSSTDTQYF. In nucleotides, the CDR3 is TGTGCCAGTAGAGGGACTAGCGGGGGTTCTAGCACAGATACGCAGTATTTT.

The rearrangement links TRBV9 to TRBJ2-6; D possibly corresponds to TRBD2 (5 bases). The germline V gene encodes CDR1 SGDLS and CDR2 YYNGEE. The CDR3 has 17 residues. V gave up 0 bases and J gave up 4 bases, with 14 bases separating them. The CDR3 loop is CASSVGRTGKGANVLTF. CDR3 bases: TGTGCCAGCAGCGTAGGGAGGACCGGTAAAGGGGCCAACGTCCTGACTTTC.

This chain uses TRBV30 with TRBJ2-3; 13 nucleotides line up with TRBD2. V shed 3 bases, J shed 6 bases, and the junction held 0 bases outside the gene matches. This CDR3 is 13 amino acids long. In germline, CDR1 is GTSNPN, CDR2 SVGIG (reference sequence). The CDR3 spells CAWRLAGGDTQYF. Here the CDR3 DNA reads TGTGCCTGGAGACTAGCGGGAGGGGATACGCAGTATTTT.

CDR3 amino acids: CASSPPRVSGYTF. CDR3 bases: TGTGCCAGCAGTCCGCCCAGGGTCAGTGGCTACACCTTC. This chain uses TRBV2 with TRBJ1-2; a possible D gene is TRBD1 (5 bases). The V end was cut by 5 bases, the J end by 7 bases, with 14 bases between. This CDR3 is built from 13 residues. CDR1 is SNHLY and CDR2 is FYNNEI in the germline V gene.

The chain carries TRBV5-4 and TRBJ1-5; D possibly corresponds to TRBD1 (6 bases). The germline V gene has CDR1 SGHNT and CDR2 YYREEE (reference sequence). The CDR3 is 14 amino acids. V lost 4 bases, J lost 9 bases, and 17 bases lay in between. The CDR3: CASSRGQPGAPQHF. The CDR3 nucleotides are TGTGCCAGCAGCCGCGGACAGCCCGGAGCGCCCCAGCATTTT.

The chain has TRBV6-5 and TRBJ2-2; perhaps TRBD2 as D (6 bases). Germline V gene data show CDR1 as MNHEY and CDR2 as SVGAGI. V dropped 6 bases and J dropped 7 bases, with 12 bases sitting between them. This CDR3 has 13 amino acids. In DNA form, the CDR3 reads TGTGCCAGCAGCACGGGGGTGCACGGGGAGCTGTTTTTT. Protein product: CASSTGVHGELFF.

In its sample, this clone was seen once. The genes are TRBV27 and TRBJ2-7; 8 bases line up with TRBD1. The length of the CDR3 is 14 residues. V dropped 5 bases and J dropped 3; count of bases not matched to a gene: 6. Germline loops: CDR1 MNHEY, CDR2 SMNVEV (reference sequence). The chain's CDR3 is CASSLRGPFYEQYF. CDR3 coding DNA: TGTGCCAGCAGTCTCAGGGGGCCCTTCTACGAGCAGTACTTC.

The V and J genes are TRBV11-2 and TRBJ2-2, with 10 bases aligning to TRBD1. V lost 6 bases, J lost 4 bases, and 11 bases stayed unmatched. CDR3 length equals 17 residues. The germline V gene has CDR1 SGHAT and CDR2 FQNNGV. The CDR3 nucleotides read TGTGCCAGCAGGGGGAACCAGGGACAGGGGCTCACCGGGGAGCTGTTTTTT. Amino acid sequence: CASRGNQGQGLTGELFF. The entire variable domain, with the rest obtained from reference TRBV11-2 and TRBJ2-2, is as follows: EAGVAQSPRYKIIEKRQSVAFWCNPISGHATLYWYQQILGQGPKLLIQFQNNGVVDDSQLPKDRFSAERLKGVDSTLKIQPAKLEDSAVYLCASRGNQGQGLTGELFFGEGSRLTVL.

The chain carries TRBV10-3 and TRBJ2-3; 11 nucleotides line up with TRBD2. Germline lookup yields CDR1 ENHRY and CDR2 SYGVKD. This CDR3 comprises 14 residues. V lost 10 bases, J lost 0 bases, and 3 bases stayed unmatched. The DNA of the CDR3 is TGTGCCACCGGGACTAGCGGAAGCACAGATACGCAGTATTTT. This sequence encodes CATGTSGSTDTQYF.

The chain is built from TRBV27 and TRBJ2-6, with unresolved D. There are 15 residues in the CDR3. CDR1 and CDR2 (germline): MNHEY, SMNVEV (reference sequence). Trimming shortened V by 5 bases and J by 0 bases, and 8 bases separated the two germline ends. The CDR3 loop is CASSTWSSGANVLTF. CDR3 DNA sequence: TGTGCCAGCAGTACCTGGAGCTCTGGGGCCAACGTCCTGACTTTC.

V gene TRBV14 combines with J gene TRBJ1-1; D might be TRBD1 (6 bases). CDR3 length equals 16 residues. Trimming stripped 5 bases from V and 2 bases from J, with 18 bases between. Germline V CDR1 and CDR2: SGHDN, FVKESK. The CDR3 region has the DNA TGTGCCAGCAGCAAAATCCGAATCAGGGGAAACACTGAAGCTTTCTTT. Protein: CASSKIRIRGNTEAFF.

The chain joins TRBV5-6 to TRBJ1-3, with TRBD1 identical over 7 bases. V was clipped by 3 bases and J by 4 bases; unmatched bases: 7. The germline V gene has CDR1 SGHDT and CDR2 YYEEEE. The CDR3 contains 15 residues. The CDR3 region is CASSWDRGLGNTIYF. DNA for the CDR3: TGTGCCAGCAGCTGGGACAGAGGGCTCGGAAACACCATATATTTT.

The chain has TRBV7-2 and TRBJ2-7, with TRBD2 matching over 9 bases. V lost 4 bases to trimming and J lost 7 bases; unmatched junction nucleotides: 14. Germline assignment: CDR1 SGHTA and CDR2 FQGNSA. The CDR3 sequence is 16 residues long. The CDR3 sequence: CASSWGGVAGAGEQYF. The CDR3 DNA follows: TGTGCCAGCAGCTGGGGGGGGGTAGCGGGAGCTGGGGAGCAGTACTTC. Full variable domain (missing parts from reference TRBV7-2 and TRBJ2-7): GAGVSQSPSNKVTEKGKDVELRCDPISGHTALYWYRQSLGQGLEFLIYFQGNSAPDKSGLPSDRFSAERTGGSVSTLTIQRTQQEDSAVYLCASSWGGVAGAGEQYFGPGTRLTVT.